The 30 T cell receptor beta chains presented below share a single source sample, sequenced in a study of T cell repertoires in cytomegalovirus infection. TCRdb re-analysed the reads in MiXCR, keeping a single row per CDR3 protein. The sample shows nearly 700,000 distinct CDR3 sequences, around a third of them seen only once. These TCRs' antigens remain unknown. The specimen was cultured PBMCs, collected from culture after CMV antigen stimulation. All receptors come from a human donor in good health (CMV status not recorded). Some clones in this sample may be carry-over from other donors' samples.

This clonotype has only a few counts. V is TRBV27 and J is TRBJ1-2; D is unresolved. CDR1 and CDR2 (germline): MNHEY, SMNVEV (reference sequence). V shed 2 bases and J shed 2 bases, with 18 bases lying between them. There are 17 residues in the CDR3. Written as DNA, the CDR3 is TGTGCCAGCAGTTTAACGGGTAGCGTGATTTTCAACTATGGCTACACCTTC. Encoded protein: CASSLTGSVIFNYGYTF.

The chain carries TRBV6-6 and TRBJ1-2; the D is unclear. V lost 8 bases to trimming and J lost 9 bases, with 13 bases between them. The CDR3 has 11 amino acids. Germline V gene lookup returns CDR1 MNHNY and CDR2 SVGAGI (reference sequence). As DNA, the CDR3 is TGTGCCAGCCAAGGAAAGCAGCGCTACACCTTC. Amino acid sequence: CASQGKQRYTF.

This clonotype was detected only a few times. V and J are TRBV20-1 and TRBJ2-6; the match to TRBD2 covers 9 bases. Germline lookup yields CDR1 DFQATT and CDR2 SNEGSKA (reference sequence). The V gene end was trimmed by 0 bases and the J gene end by 0 bases; junction bases not matched to a gene: 9. The length of the CDR3 is 19 residues. The CDR3 is CSARDVGLAGNSGANVLTF. CDR3 bases: TGCAGTGCTAGAGATGTCGGGCTAGCGGGGAACTCTGGGGCCAACGTCCTGACTTTC.

The chain recombines TRBV3-1 with TRBJ2-7; D is perhaps TRBD2 (7 bases). This CDR3 region has 16 residues. Germline V gene data show CDR1 as LGHDT and CDR2 as YNNKEL (reference sequence). Trimming took 7 bases from V and 0 from J, leaving 19 bases between them. The CDR3: CASTPRGGGSSYEQYF. As DNA, the CDR3 is TGTGCCAGCACCCCCCGGGGAGGGGGGAGCTCCTACGAGCAGTACTTC.

This chain links TRBV7-2 with TRBJ2-5; 8 positions match TRBD2. V dropped 4 bases and J dropped 5; count of bases not matched to a gene: 9. Per the germline V gene, CDR1 is SGHTA and CDR2 is FQGNSA. The CDR3 is 15 residues long. CDR3 sequence: CASSSGGGSAETQYF. The CDR3 bases are TGTGCCAGCAGCTCGGGGGGGGGGAGCGCGGAGACCCAGTACTTC.

This chain uses TRBV25-1 with TRBJ2-7, with 7 bases that match TRBD2. The CDR3 has 15 residues. CDR1 MGHDK and CDR2 SYGVNS come from the germline V gene. The V segment lost 1 base and the J segment 9 bases; nucleotides outside the gene matches: 12. In DNA, the CDR3 is TGTGCCAGCAGTGAATCTGGGAGGGAGTTGTTCGCGCAGTACTTC. Protein: CASSESGRELFAQYF.

This clonotype was counted only a few times. The chain couples TRBV20-1 to TRBJ2-3; 8 nucleotides match TRBD2. The CDR3 length is 16 residues. Germline CDR1 DFQATT, CDR2 SNEGSKA (reference sequence). The V segment lost 2 bases and the J segment 6 bases; nucleotides outside the gene matches: 13. The CDR3: CSARRGGGASADTQYF. CDR3 bases: TGCAGTGCTAGACGGGGGGGGGGGGCCTCGGCGGATACGCAGTATTTT.

This clonotype was detected a few times. This chain connects TRBV6-5 to TRBJ1-1; perhaps TRBD1 as D (6 bases). The length of the CDR3 is 14 residues. The germline V and J ends were trimmed by 4 bases and 5 bases, with 14 bases remaining between them. Germline CDR1 is MNHEY and CDR2 is SVGAGI. CDR3 amino acids: CASSSVGGWTEAFF. CDR3 nucleotide sequence: TGTGCCAGCAGTTCAGTAGGGGGGTGGACTGAAGCTTTCTTT.

The genes are TRBV12-5 and TRBJ2-1, with 12 bases fitting TRBD2. Germline CDR1 and CDR2: LGHNT and FRNRAP. V dropped 0 bases and J dropped 1; count of bases not matched to a gene: 4. This CDR3 region has 18 residues. The CDR3 is CASGLVPGTSGSYNEQFF. In nucleotides, the CDR3 is TGTGCTAGTGGTTTGGTACCCGGGACTAGCGGGTCCTACAATGAGCAGTTCTTC.

The genes are TRBV6-6 and TRBJ2-1, with D unclear. Germline-derived CDR1 and CDR2 are MNHNY and SVGAGI (reference sequence). The CDR3 is 15 amino acids. The V end was cut by 6 bases, the J end by 5 bases, with 17 bases between. The CDR3 reads CASSLQGPYDNEQFF. The CDR3 DNA reads TGTGCCAGCAGCCTACAAGGGCCCTATGACAATGAGCAGTTCTTC.

This clonotype appeared a few times. V is TRBV7-2 and J is TRBJ2-3; the D gene could be TRBD1 or TRBD2 (5 bases each). Between the trimmed V and J ends, which lost 5 bases and 4 bases, there was a span of 16 bases. The V gene's germline CDR1 is SGHTA and CDR2 FQGNSA. CDR3 size: 15 residues. The CDR3, as DNA: TGTGCCAGCAGCCAGGGAGTGATGATTCCAGATACGCAGTATTTT. It specifies CASSQGVMIPDTQYF.

This clonotype was seen repeatedly, ten times or more. The chain carries TRBV7-6 and TRBJ2-7; 8 bases agree with TRBD2. The V gene end was trimmed by 5 bases and the J gene end by 3 bases; junction bases not matched to a gene: 3. The CDR3 length is 13 residues. Per germline, CDR1 SGHVS and CDR2 FNYEAQ. The CDR3 sequence: CASSALAGYEQYF. CDR3 DNA: TGTGCCAGCAGCGCTCTAGCGGGCTACGAGCAGTACTTC.

This chain connects TRBV7-8 to TRBJ2-1; 10 bases fit TRBD2. The V and J ends lost 2 bases and 7 bases, in that order; junction bases with no gene match: 5. The germline V gene encodes CDR1 SGHVS and CDR2 FQNEAQ. There are 15 residues in the CDR3. CDR3 in DNA: TGTGCCAGCAGCTTACAGCGGGGGGGCCGAAATGAGCAGTTCTTC. It encodes CASSLQRGGRNEQFF.

This clonotype came up a few times. The chain employs TRBV6-5 and TRBJ2-7; D gene unclear. The V gene lost 0 bases and the J gene lost 5 bases, with 14 bases spanning the gap. CDR3 size: 15 residues. Germline CDR1 and CDR2: MNHEY and SVGAGI. CDR3 in DNA: TGTGCCAGCAGTTACTCGCGACCGGATCGGGACGAGCAGTACTTC. Its translation: CASSYSRPDRDEQYF.

The CDR3 DNA sequence: TGTGCCAGCAGCTACGGGTCACCAGATACGCAGTATTTT. Translation gives CASSYGSPDTQYF. The chain has TRBV7-2 and TRBJ2-3, with unresolved D. CDR1 and CDR2 (germline): SGHTA, FQGNSA. V was cut by 4 bases and J by 4 bases, with 9 bases left in between. The CDR3 is made up of 13 amino acids.

There are a few counts of this clonotype. V is TRBV20-1 and J is TRBJ1-2; possible D gene TRBD1, 6 bases. V was trimmed by 0 bases and J by 5 bases, leaving 19 bases between them. This CDR3 is built from 16 residues. CDR1 and CDR2 from the germline V gene are DFQATT and SNEGSKA (reference sequence). CDR3 amino acids: CSARDGADSEKYGYTF. The CDR3 DNA is TGCAGTGCTAGAGATGGCGCGGACAGCGAAAAATATGGCTACACCTTC.

The V and J genes are TRBV7-9 and TRBJ2-7; tentative D call: TRBD2 (6 bases). Trimming removed 4 bases from V and 0 bases from J, with 13 bases in between. Germline V CDR1 and CDR2: SEHNR, FQNEAQ (reference sequence). CDR3 length equals 15 residues. CDR3 in amino acids: CASSSHRGVSYEQYF. DNA of the CDR3: TGTGCCAGCAGCTCGCACCGCGGGGTCTCCTACGAGCAGTACTTC. Full variable domain (missing parts from reference TRBV7-9 and TRBJ2-7): DTGVSQNPRHKITKRGQNVTFRCDPISEHNRLYWYRQTLGQGPEFLTYFQNEAQLEKSRLLSDRFSAERPKGSFSTLEIQRTEQGDSAMYLCASSSHRGVSYEQYFGPGTRLTVT.

The chain has TRBV7-2 and TRBJ1-4; no reliable D call. Germline CDR1 SGHTA, CDR2 FQGNSA. The CDR3 is 15 residues long. Trimming removed 6 bases from V and 5 bases from J, with 16 bases in between. The CDR3 sequence: CASSSSTGQNEKLFF. Written as DNA, the CDR3 is TGTGCCAGCAGTTCCTCGACCGGCCAAAATGAAAAACTGTTTTTT. Full variable domain (rest looked up from reference TRBV7-2 and TRBJ1-4): GAGVSQSPSNKVTEKGKDVELRCDPISGHTALYWYRQSLGQGLEFLIYFQGNSAPDKSGLPSDRFSAERTGGSVSTLTIQRTQQEDSAVYLCASSSSTGQNEKLFFGSGTQLSVL.

This clonotype has just a few counts. The chain uses TRBV28 and TRBJ2-7; 7 bases map to TRBD1. The CDR3 totals 15 residues. CDR1 and CDR2 (germline): MDHEN, SYDVKM. Trimming cost V 6 bases and J 1 base; bases outside gene matches: 9. CDR3: CASRTNRGSSYEQYF. In DNA form, the CDR3 reads TGTGCCAGCAGGACCAACAGGGGTAGTTCCTACGAGCAGTACTTC.

The count of this clonotype is one. This rearrangement joins TRBV11-2 to TRBJ2-2; D possibly corresponds to TRBD2 (6 bases). Trimming removed 1 base from V and 3 bases from J, with 15 bases in between. The CDR3 length is 17 residues. CDR1 and CDR2 from the germline V gene are SGHAT and FQNNGV. In DNA, the CDR3 is TGTGCCAGCAGCTTAGGCTCCGCGGGAAGCCACACCGGGGAGCTGTTTTTT. Protein sequence: CASSLGSAGSHTGELFF.

At least ten counts were recorded for this clonotype. The chain employs TRBV7-4 and TRBJ2-3, with 7 bases that match TRBD2. The CDR3 is 16 residues long. The V gene end was trimmed by 5 bases and the J gene end by 6 bases; junction bases not matched to a gene: 14. Germline CDR1 reads SGHVT; CDR2 reads SQSDAQ. The CDR3 reads CASSPDGLVRVDTQYF. CDR3 DNA sequence: TGTGCCAGCAGCCCAGATGGACTAGTCAGGGTGGATACGCAGTATTTT.

The CDR3 loop is CSVMGGRTEAFF. The DNA of the CDR3 is TGCAGCGTTATGGGTGGGAGGACTGAAGCTTTCTTT. The chain has TRBV29-1 and TRBJ1-1; D gene uncertain. This CDR3 is 12 amino acids long. V lost 5 bases and J 5 bases, leaving 12 bases between the germline ends. The germline V gene encodes CDR1 SQVTM and CDR2 ANQGSEA.

This rearrangement joins TRBV7-9 to TRBJ1-2; D unresolved. Germline values: CDR1 SEHNR, CDR2 FQNEAQ (reference sequence). The CDR3 extends over 14 amino acids. Trimming took off 7 bases at V and 3 bases at J, with 15 bases between the two ends. The CDR3 here is CASTKGPDHYGYTF. CDR3 nucleotides: TGTGCCAGCACGAAAGGGCCAGATCACTATGGCTACACCTTC.

The CDR3 DNA sequence: TGCAGTGCCAAGCAAGGTAGCTCCTACAATGAGCAGTTCTTC. It translates to CSAKQGSSYNEQFF. This chain joins TRBV20-1 and TRBJ2-1; D gene unclear. The V gene lost 6 bases and the J gene lost 0 bases, with 12 bases spanning the gap. The length of the CDR3 is 14 residues. Germline CDR1 is DFQATT and CDR2 is SNEGSKA (reference sequence).

J is TRBJ2-7 and V is TRBV18, with TRBD1 matching 8 bases. The CDR3 is 14 amino acids. Germline V gives CDR1 KGHSH, CDR2 LQKENI. J lost 3 bases, V lost 5 bases, and 6 bases had no gene match. CDR3 sequence (DNA): TGTGCCAGCTCATCGGGACAGGCCTACTACGAGCAGTACTTC. Translated: CASSSGQAYYEQYF.

The rearrangement uses TRBV7-8 and TRBJ2-5; 8 nucleotides align to TRBD1. Per germline, CDR1 SGHVS and CDR2 FQNEAQ. The CDR3 sequence is 13 residues long. The J segment lost 5 bases and the V segment lost 5 bases, leaving 4 bases of the junction unmatched. This CDR3 reads CASSEGQAETQYF. DNA for the CDR3: TGTGCCAGCAGCGAGGGACAGGCGGAGACCCAGTACTTC.

This chain joins TRBV7-2 and TRBJ1-6, with D perhaps TRBD1 (6 bases). The CDR3 length is 15 residues. V lost 5 bases to trimming and J lost 7 bases, with 15 bases between them. In germline, CDR1 is SGHTA, CDR2 FQGNSA. The CDR3 here is CASSLGQIENSPLHF. The DNA of the CDR3 is TGTGCCAGCAGCCTCGGACAGATTGAAAATTCACCCCTCCACTTT.

CDR3: CASSLGGGAGANVLTF. The DNA of the CDR3 is TGTGCCAGCAGCTTGGGGGGGGGCGCAGGGGCCAACGTCCTGACTTTC. The J gene is TRBJ2-6, the V gene TRBV5-4; D might be TRBD2 (7 bases). Germline assignment: CDR1 SGHNT and CDR2 YYREEE (reference sequence). The CDR3 runs 16 residues. Trimming pared 0 bases from V and 4 bases from J, leaving 11 bases between.

In its sample, this clonotype was seen a few times. The chain couples TRBV14 to TRBJ1-1, with D uncertain. CDR1 SGHDN and CDR2 FVKESK come from the germline V gene. This CDR3 is built from 13 residues. V lost 2 bases and J 3 bases, leaving 7 bases between the germline ends. Here the CDR3 DNA reads TGTGCCAGCAGCCAATTACGAGACACTGAAGCTTTCTTT. Translation gives CASSQLRDTEAFF.

The chain has TRBV7-2 and TRBJ2-1; D may be TRBD2 (7 bases). CDR3 length: 14 residues. Trimming took off 5 bases at V and 9 bases at J, with 17 bases between the two ends. Per the germline V gene, CDR1 is SGHTA and CDR2 is FQGNSA. The CDR3 bases are TGTGCCAGCAGCCCCGGGGGGCGGGTCGGTGAGCAGTTCTTC. Amino acids: CASSPGGRVGEQFF.